This passage covers 4 T cell receptor beta chains from one sample sequenced in a study of cytomegalovirus exposure and HLA in healthy donors (dated by TCRdb to 2016 to 2017). Receptor libraries were prepared by the immunoSEQ multiplex PCR assay. For the multiplex PCR, a mixture combining 60 forward primers for TCR Vbeta segments and 13 reverse primers for TCR Jbeta segments was used. TCRdb re-hosts the immuneACCESS table, in-frame sequences only. Its copies lack some clones; in the studies checked, an unresolved V gene accounts for under half of them, and the cause for the rest is not known. The sample table holds over 100,000 clones, of which around 70% were seen once. Clones ranked in the top ten supply around 4.9% of the sample. The sequenced sample was PBMCs. Source of these receptors: a young man in good health and CMV-seropositive.

This clone turned up a few times. This chain uses TRBV6-1 with TRBJ1-6, with 8 bases matching TRBD1. CDR1 and CDR2 (germline): MNHNS, SASEGT. This CDR3 region has 14 residues. With V trimmed by 4 bases and J by 9 bases, 5 bases remained unmatched. This CDR3 is CASSATGEGSPLHF. In nucleotides, the CDR3 is TGTGCCAGCAGTGCGACAGGGGAGGGTTCACCCCTCCACTTT.

The chain has TRBV2 and TRBJ1-4, with D maybe TRBD1 (6 bases). The V end was cut by 5 bases, the J end by 0 bases, with 10 bases between. Germline V lookup: CDR1 SNHLY, CDR2 FYNNEI. This CDR3 has 15 amino acids. In nucleotides, the CDR3 is TGTGCCAGCAGTAGGCAGGGGACAACTAATGAAAAACTGTTTTTT. It encodes CASSRQGTTNEKLFF.

This chain links TRBV5-1 with TRBJ2-3; weak D call: TRBD2 (6 bases). This CDR3 has 13 amino acids. Germline lookup yields CDR1 SGHRS and CDR2 YFSETQ. The V and J ends lost 7 bases and 1 base respectively, with 10 bases between them. As DNA, the CDR3 is TGCGCCAGCGTCGGGGGAGGCACAGATACGCAGTATTTT. It codes for CASVGGGTDTQYF.

This chain connects TRBV5-1 to TRBJ2-7, with a possible D match to TRBD1 (5 bases). Trimming left V 4 bases short and J 2 bases short, with 16 bases between. The germline CDR1 and CDR2 sequences are SGHRS and YFSETQ. The CDR3 covers 15 residues. CDR3: CASSQDSNGAYEQYF. CDR3 bases: TGCGCCAGCAGCCAAGACAGTAACGGAGCCTACGAGCAGTACTTC.